One sample yielded the 24 T cell receptor beta chains listed below, sequenced in a study of siplizumab effects on memory and regulatory T cells. Here immunoSEQ multiplex PCR was the method, and the copy in TCRdb shows in-frame clones only, minus some. The sample includes around 100,000 clones, less than 95% of them seen just once. The sample consisted of Tregs sorted from blood. The source of these receptors is a human donor in good health.

J is TRBJ1-2 and V is TRBV2, with D possibly matching TRBD1 (6 bases). The germline V and J ends were trimmed by 7 bases and 3 bases, with 18 bases remaining between them. The CDR3 totals 15 residues. Germline V gene lookup returns CDR1 SNHLY and CDR2 FYNNEI. CDR3 DNA: TGTGCCAGCAAGTTGGGGGGCACACTCTACTATGGCTACACCTTC. This codes for CASKLGGTLYYGYTF.

The chain links TRBV5-1 to TRBJ2-3, with a weak D call TRBD2 (5 bases). With 3 bases removed from V and 5 bases from J, the gap between germline ends came to 16 bases. This CDR3 spans 15 amino acids. Germline loops: CDR1 SGHRS, CDR2 YFSETQ. For the CDR3, the DNA is TGCGCCAGCAGCTCGTACGGGAATCTTGTAGATACGCAGTATTTT. This translates into CASSSYGNLVDTQYF.

The chain couples TRBV10-2 to TRBJ1-1; maybe TRBD1 (5 bases). Looked up from germline, CDR1 is WSHSY and CDR2 is SAAADI. Trimming left V 7 bases short and J 0 bases short, with 12 bases between. The CDR3 length is 14 residues. The CDR3 DNA follows: TGCGCCAGCAATGGGGGACCCATGAACACTGAAGCTTTCTTT. Translating it yields CASNGGPMNTEAFF.

The gene calls are TRBV7-8 and TRBJ2-7; D is tentatively TRBD1 or TRBD2 (5 bases each). This CDR3 comprises 15 residues. Germline values: CDR1 SGHVS, CDR2 FQNEAQ. Trimming shortened V by 5 bases and J by 5 bases, and 19 bases separated the two germline ends. CDR3 amino acids: CASSPRTGTPHEQYF. CDR3 sequence (DNA): TGTGCCAGCAGCCCCCGTACCGGGACCCCCCACGAGCAGTACTTC.

The chain joins TRBV28 to TRBJ2-1; tentatively, D is TRBD1 or TRBD2 (5 bases each). The germline gives CDR1 MDHEN, CDR2 SYDVKM. The CDR3 extends over 16 amino acids. V gave up 2 bases and J gave up 10 bases, with 21 bases separating them. CDR3: CASSLSARGALTEQFF. In nucleotides, the CDR3 is TGTGCCAGCAGTTTAAGTGCGAGGGGAGCTCTAACGGAGCAGTTCTTC.

The chain links TRBV27 to TRBJ2-7, with D perhaps matching TRBD1 (5 bases). The CDR3 covers 13 residues. Trimming removed 4 bases from V and 1 base from J, with 8 bases in between. The germline V gene has CDR1 MNHEY and CDR2 SMNVEV (reference sequence). Written as DNA, the CDR3 is TGTGCCAGCAGTTCCACAGGATCCTACGAGCAGTACTTC. Translating it yields CASSSTGSYEQYF.

The gene calls are TRBV18 and TRBJ2-1, with 7 bases identical to TRBD1. The trim removed 0 bases at V and 2 bases at J, leaving 1 base unmatched. The CDR3 has 15 residues. Germline V lookup: CDR1 KGHSH, CDR2 LQKENI. CDR3: CASSPPGTAYNEQFF. The CDR3 DNA reads TGTGCCAGCTCACCACCCGGGACAGCCTACAATGAGCAGTTCTTC.

The chain recombines TRBV19 with TRBJ2-1, with D unresolved. CDR1 and CDR2 from the germline V gene are LNHDA and SQIVND (reference sequence). This CDR3 is built from 11 residues. V was cut by 5 bases and J by 15 bases, with 14 bases left in between. Written as DNA, the CDR3 is TGTGCCAGTAGTGTCGGATCTTTAGGGTTCTTC. It codes for CASSVGSLGFF.

J is TRBJ2-3 and V is TRBV18; 7 nucleotides align to TRBD2. After removal of 0 bases from V and 5 bases from J, the junction contained 5 bases not matched to a gene. Germline V CDR1 and CDR2: KGHSH, LQKENI. This CDR3 comprises 15 residues. The CDR3 bases are TGTGCCAGCTCACCACCGGCGGGAGCGGTAGATACGCAGTATTTT. Its protein product is CASSPPAGAVDTQYF. Filled out from reference TRBV18 and TRBJ2-3, the complete variable domain reads NAGVMQNPRHLVRRRGQEARLRCSPMKGHSHVYWYRQLPEEGLKFMVYLQKENIIDESGMPKERFSAEFPKEGPSILRIQQVVRGDSAAYFCASSPPAGAVDTQYFGPGTRLTVL.

This rearrangement joins TRBV28 to TRBJ2-7, with TRBD1 matching 7 bases. This CDR3 region has 17 residues. V gave up 5 bases and J gave up 5 bases; unmatched junction bases: 18. The germline gives CDR1 MDHEN, CDR2 SYDVKM. This chain's CDR3 is CASSPARKQGMGDEQYF. Here the CDR3 DNA reads TGTGCCAGCAGTCCAGCCAGAAAACAGGGGATGGGTGACGAGCAGTACTTC.

The genes are TRBV5-6 and TRBJ1-2; the D gene is possibly TRBD1 (5 bases). Germline V gene lookup returns CDR1 SGHDT and CDR2 YYEEEE. This CDR3 is 11 amino acids long. V dropped 2 bases and J dropped 14 bases, with 13 bases sitting between them. CDR3 region: CASSLIGPGTF. The CDR3 coding sequence is TGTGCCAGCAGCTTAATCGGTCCAGGGACCTTC.

This chain connects TRBV29-1 to TRBJ2-1; 8 positions agree with TRBD2. CDR1 is SQVTM, CDR2 ANQGSEA, per germline. V trimming: 6 bases; J trimming: 0 bases; junction bases outside the gene matches: 10. CDR3 size: 16 residues. The DNA of the CDR3 is TGCAGCGTCGGGGATCCGCTAGCGGGCTCCTACAATGAGCAGTTCTTC. It is translated as CSVGDPLAGSYNEQFF.

The chain combines TRBV6-1 with TRBJ1-5; a weak D match, TRBD1 (5 bases). Trimming shortened V by 5 bases and J by 7 bases, and 18 bases separated the two germline ends. The CDR3 is made up of 15 amino acids. Germline V gene sequence: CDR1 MNHNS, CDR2 SASEGT. This CDR3 is CASSRKTENLQPQHF. Here the CDR3 DNA reads TGTGCCAGCAGTAGAAAGACAGAAAACCTCCAGCCCCAGCATTTT.

The chain is built from TRBV6-5 and TRBJ2-7, with D possibly called TRBD1 or TRBD2 (5 bases each). The CDR3 totals 15 residues. Trimming shortened V by 10 bases and J by 4 bases, and 23 bases separated the two germline ends. Germline loops: CDR1 MNHEY, CDR2 SVGAGI. The CDR3 nucleotides read TGTGCCACCAGACCTTGGGCAGGGTCGGGATACGAGCAGTACTTC. Translation gives CATRPWAGSGYEQYF.

This clone was seen a single time. The chain is built from TRBV27 and TRBJ2-5; no clear D. The ends were cut back, 0 bases at V and 0 bases at J, with 8 bases in the middle. This CDR3 region has 15 residues. Germline V gives CDR1 MNHEY, CDR2 SMNVEV (reference sequence). The DNA for the CDR3 is TGTGCCAGCAGTTTATCCCCACTGTACCAAGAGACCCAGTACTTC. Residues: CASSLSPLYQETQYF.

The table lists this clone with a few counts. The chain employs TRBV27 and TRBJ2-1; the match to TRBD1 covers 8 bases. The CDR3 length is 16 residues. CDR1 and CDR2 from the germline V gene are MNHEY and SMNVEV (reference sequence). Losses at the gene ends were 4 bases for V and 2 bases for J; bases not matched to a gene: 7. The CDR3 DNA is TGTGCCAGCAGTTCCGCGGGGACAGGTACCTACAATGAGCAGTTCTTC. The encoded protein is CASSSAGTGTYNEQFF.

The chain joins TRBV6-6 to TRBJ1-2; D remains unclear. V lost 2 bases to trimming and J lost 2 bases, with 15 bases between them. The length of the CDR3 is 16 residues. Per the germline V gene, CDR1 is MNHNY and CDR2 is SVGAGI (reference sequence). CDR3 loop: CASSYLRPGSNYGYTF. DNA of the CDR3: TGTGCCAGCAGTTACCTACGCCCTGGATCCAACTATGGCTACACCTTC.

This chain uses TRBV4-1 with TRBJ2-1, with D possibly matching TRBD2 (6 bases). This CDR3 is built from 14 residues. The germline V gene has CDR1 MGHRA and CDR2 YSYEKL. Trimming stripped 0 bases from V and 9 bases from J, with 12 bases between. In DNA form, the CDR3 reads TGCGCCAGCAGCCAAGAGTTCCAGGGAGGTGAGCAGTTCTTC. Protein: CASSQEFQGGEQFF.

The chain combines TRBV11-2 with TRBJ2-1; perhaps TRBD2 as D (6 bases). The ends were cut back, 0 bases at V and 9 bases at J, with 12 bases in the middle. Germline CDR1 reads SGHAT; CDR2 reads FQNNGV. The CDR3 runs 14 residues. CDR3 nucleotide sequence: TGTGCCAGCAGCTTAGATAACTTGGGGGGTGAGCAGTTCTTC. Protein sequence: CASSLDNLGGEQFF.

CDR3 loop: CASSPLASRGYNEQFF. CDR3 sequence (DNA): TGTGCCAGCAGCCCTTTAGCCTCTCGGGGTTACAATGAGCAGTTCTTC. V and J are TRBV4-2 and TRBJ2-1; TRBD2 is a possible D gene (5 bases). The CDR3 sequence is 16 residues long. CDR1 and CDR2 (germline): LGHNA, YNFKEQ. V lost 4 bases to trimming and J lost 4 bases, with 17 bases between them.

The chain combines TRBV18 with TRBJ1-3; D gene uncertain. Trimming left V 4 bases short and J 7 bases short, with 20 bases between. The CDR3 extends over 16 amino acids. Germline lookup yields CDR1 KGHSH and CDR2 LQKENI. DNA for the CDR3: TGTGCCAGCTCACAAACGGGCCTGAGCCTTGCGAACACCATATATTTT. Translated: CASSQTGLSLANTIYF. The entire variable domain, with the rest obtained from reference TRBV18 and TRBJ1-3, is as follows: NAGVMQNPRHLVRRRGQEARLRCSPMKGHSHVYWYRQLPEEGLKFMVYLQKENIIDESGMPKERFSAEFPKEGPSILRIQQVVRGDSAAYFCASSQTGLSLANTIYFGEGSWLTVV.

This clone was counted once. The chain uses TRBV15 and TRBJ2-4, with D possibly being TRBD1 (7 bases). Germline CDR1 and CDR2: LNHNV and YYDKDF (reference sequence). V lost 0 bases and J 8 bases, leaving 29 bases between the germline ends. CDR3 size: 20 residues. This CDR3 reads CATSRDYPLTGRPFLDIQYF. CDR3 DNA: TGTGCCACCAGCAGAGATTACCCCTTGACAGGGAGGCCCTTTTTGGACATTCAGTACTTC.

This rearrangement joins TRBV5-1 to TRBJ1-2; tentative D call: TRBD1 (5 bases). Per the germline V gene, CDR1 is SGHRS and CDR2 is YFSETQ. Trimming cost V 4 bases and J 4 bases, with 20 bases left between them. The CDR3 extends over 16 amino acids. In DNA, the CDR3 is TGCGCCAGCAGCGACCGGGACCCCTATCCTGCCTATGGCTACACCTTC. Protein sequence: CASSDRDPYPAYGYTF. The complete variable domain, with remaining parts taken from reference TRBV5-1 and TRBJ1-2, reads KAGVTQTPRYLIKTRGQQVTLSCSPISGHRSVSWYQQTPGQGLQFLFEYFSETQRNKGNFPGRFSGRQFSNSRSEMNVSTLELGDSALYLCASSDRDPYPAYGYTFGSGTRLTVV.

In regard to this clone: Other DNA sequences in the same sample also yield this CDR3. The chain couples TRBV2 to TRBJ1-1; tentative D call: TRBD1 (6 bases). Per the germline V gene, CDR1 is SNHLY and CDR2 is FYNNEI. V lost 8 bases and J 0 bases, leaving 19 bases between the germline ends. This CDR3 region has 16 residues. This CDR3 is CASGPGQIFMNTEAFF. In DNA, the CDR3 is TGTGCCAGCGGGCCCGGACAGATCTTCATGAACACTGAAGCTTTCTTT.